This T cell receptor (beta chain) was identified during a study of metastatic and nonmetastatic thyroid tumors. Study background: Repertoire comparisons spanned blood and tumor or nodule tissue from malignant and benign thyroid patients. Study results and limitations: Versus benign nodules, malignant thyroid tumors reportedly had significantly higher TCR beta diversity, in blood and tumor.

Every patient was untreated before thyroid surgery. Germline CDR1 SGHAT, CDR2 FQNNGV. The CDR3 extends over 16 amino acids. The V segment lost 1 base and the J segment 5 bases; nucleotides outside the gene matches: 8. Source study methods: Clinicopathological groups supplied CDR3 differences that were used to build a distant-metastasis classifier for papillary thyroid cancer. TCRdb reanalyzed the PCR reads with MiXCR. The V and J calls were determined by TCRdb, not by the authors. Here the sample spans about 69,000 clones, 14% being singletons. This clone was observed at least ten times. Antigen unknown.

This sequence was found in a male donor with papillary thyroid cancer or a benign thyroid nodule (not recorded which). Some clones in this sample may be carry-over from other donors' samples. The chain joins TRBV11-2 to TRBJ2-4; 7 bases agree with TRBD2. Sequencing input: blood. CDR3 coding DNA: TGTGCCAGCAGCTTAGTTGTGGCGGGAGTCCAAAACATTCAGTACTTC. Protein sequence: CASSLVVAGVQNIQYF.